These T cell receptor beta chains were read from a single sample in a study of shared clonotypes between healthy human individuals. Sequencing used immunoSEQ multiplex PCR; TCRdb keeps in-frame clones, though not all of them. The repertoire has 1 million to 1.3 million clones, around 78% of them found once; the top ten carry 0.5% to 0.65%. Sequencing was performed on memory CD4+ T cells from PBMCs. The receptors were sampled from a man aged 18 to 29 in good health. Some clones in this sample may be carry-over from other donors' samples. Each CDR3 is given with its conserved first and last residue. The listing skips clone size in some rows; elsewhere it reads once, few, many or a size class.

- | TRBV5-6 | CASSSTGEEFF
- | TRBV5-8 | CASSPALQSTTDTQYF
- | TRBV5-1 | CASSIESNYGYTF
- | TRBV5-1 | CASRTPGQVLNTIYF
- | TRBV29-1 | CSVVENSGANVLTF
- | TRBV11-3 | CASSLGLANEQFF
- | TRBV28 | CASSWDPNSYEQYF
- | TRBV2 | CASRMDGGESNQPQHF
- | TRBV5-1 | CASSLGASGSYEQYF
- | TRBV7-9 | CASSSFAGGKQFF
- | TRBV18 | CASSPRTMTDGNEQYF
few | TRBV5-8 | CASSLTRDAYEQYF
once | TRBV7-3 | CASSLFGIGGTGELFF
- | TRBV11-2 | CASSLDGGAYEQYF
- | TRBV7-2 | CASSSTGLSSGANVLTF
- | TRBV6-5 | CASSYAQGRDTQYF
- | TRBV7-8 | CASSIRTSGSYNEQFF
- | TRBV27 | CASSLTSGYNEQFF
- | TRBV7-9 | CASSLGTWGQRTGELFF
- | TRBV4-1 | CASSFLGGDPREQYF
- | TRBV14 | CASSRRTALGNEQFF
- | TRBV11-3 | CASSLGSGMVDEQFF